This TCR beta chain was recovered during a study of cytomegalovirus exposure and HLA in healthy donors. Across the study: A previous analysis identified 95 million to 140 million unique TCR beta sequences derived from about 180 million T cells. As released early, the data held 85 million to 95 million unique TCRs from HLA-typed donors.

Study-level findings and limits: Differences between HLA loci emerged in a later analysis of TCR association rates, with DRB1 most and HLA-C fewest. V- and J-gene trimming in TCR beta was tied to a missense DCLRE1C variant by an analysis performed later.

Germline-derived CDR1 and CDR2 are ENHRY and SYGVKD. Unmatched junction bases numbered 11, after V lost 6 bases and J lost 0 bases. This CDR3 is built from 17 residues. 60 Vbeta and 13 Jbeta primers were used in PCR. Sequenced by immunoSEQ multiplex PCR; TCRdb stores in-frame clones only, minus some. The data hold around 140,000 clones, with 66% observed a single time. This clone was seen many times. Its target is unknown. This TCR was sampled from a woman aged 55-69 years in good health and CMV-seronegative. The gene calls are TRBV10-3 and TRBJ1-3; 7 nucleotides match TRBD1. The sample was PBMCs. The CDR3 reads CAISRDSVAVSGNTIYF. DNA of the CDR3: TGTGCCATCAGCCGGGACAGCGTAGCCGTCTCTGGAAACACCATATATTTT.